This T cell receptor beta chain was recorded in a study of blood T cell repertoires in COVID-19. Study context: Researchers got acute and convalescent COVID-19 samples from the United States, Italy and Spain. Sources were T cells, B-cell-depleted T cells, or PBMCs; the material itself was cDNA or gDNA.

Original methodology: Using reference gene primer amplification, nucleated cell counts were estimated. This table comes from immunoSEQ multiplex PCR, and its TCRdb copy is limited to in-frame clones, with some not included. V, J and clone size are those of that table, while D and trimming were read from the DNA. This table has 150,000 to 200,000 clones, about nine tenths appearing once. The V end was cut by 5 bases, the J end by 2 bases, with 13 bases between. This CDR3 is built from 15 residues. Germline loops: CDR1 MDHEN, CDR2 SYDVKM. Sequencing was carried out using peripheral blood. The receptor's source is a man between 65 and 85 years old with active or convalescent COVID-19. V gene TRBV28 combines with J gene TRBJ1-5; D gene uncertain. CDR3: CASSPSWRGNQPQHF. The DNA of the CDR3 is TGTGCCAGCAGTCCCTCGTGGAGGGGCAATCAGCCCCAGCATTTT.